These 21 T cell receptor beta chains were all obtained from the same sample, sequenced in a study of T cells after yellow fever vaccination. TCRdb passed the 5' RACE reads through MiXCR, listing each CDR3 protein once. The sample consists of nearly 350,000 distinct CDR3 sequences, 8.1% of them appearing once. Sequenced here: PBMCs, sampled about 41 days after the first yellow fever vaccination. These receptors came from a man between 18 and 35 years old who received the YFV17D yellow fever vaccine.

The chain uses TRBV5-1 and TRBJ2-1, with D hard to call. This CDR3 region has 15 residues. CDR1 and CDR2 from the germline V gene are SGHRS and YFSETQ. V was shortened by 0 bases and J by 3 bases, with 10 bases between the two germline ends. The CDR3 DNA sequence: TGCGCCAGCAGCTTGGTAGGGTTCTACTACAATGAGCAGTTCTTC. Translation gives CASSLVGFYYNEQFF.

The rearrangement uses TRBV7-9 and TRBJ2-1, with D possibly matching TRBD2 (6 bases). CDR3 length: 15 amino acids. V lost 1 base and J 7 bases, leaving 14 bases between the germline ends. Germline V gene lookup returns CDR1 SEHNR and CDR2 FQNEAQ (reference sequence). The CDR3 loop reads CASSLGGSGPNEQFF. CDR3 DNA sequence: TGTGCCAGCAGCTTAGGGGGCAGCGGGCCAAATGAGCAGTTCTTC.

This clonotype turned up a few times. V is TRBV5-1 and J is TRBJ2-7, with 8 bases lining up with TRBD1. From germline, CDR1 is SGHRS and CDR2 YFSETQ. The CDR3 sequence is 16 residues long. With 0 bases clipped from V and 0 bases from J, the junction kept 5 bases outside the gene matches. CDR3 sequence reads: CASSLVYGTGSYEQYF. As DNA, the CDR3 is TGCGCCAGCAGCTTGGTGTACGGGACAGGCTCCTACGAGCAGTACTTC.

This clonotype has just a few counts. The V and J genes are TRBV9 and TRBJ1-2, with 8 bases identical to TRBD1. Per germline, CDR1 SGDLS and CDR2 YYNGEE. The CDR3 consists of 15 residues. The trim removed 3 bases at V and 4 bases at J, leaving 8 bases unmatched. CDR3 residues: CASSETSGTGYGYTF. The CDR3, as DNA: TGTGCCAGCAGCGAGACGTCCGGGACAGGCTATGGCTACACCTTC.

Only a few counts were recorded for this clonotype. The chain joins TRBV7-9 to TRBJ1-1; D is uncertain. Germline assignment: CDR1 SEHNR and CDR2 FQNEAQ (reference sequence). The ends were cut back, 2 bases at V and 5 bases at J, with 9 bases in the middle. This CDR3 contains 13 residues. The CDR3 coding sequence is TGTGCCAGCAGCTTAATGAGAGGAACTGAAGCTTTCTTT. Amino acids: CASSLMRGTEAFF.

DNA for the CDR3: TGCGCCAGCCGGATCCGGGACAGCGATTCACCCCTCCACTTT. Its translation: CASRIRDSDSPLHF. The chain joins TRBV5-1 to TRBJ1-6, with TRBD1 matching 7 bases. CDR1 and CDR2 (germline): SGHRS, YFSETQ. CDR3 size: 14 residues. V dropped 7 bases and J dropped 8; count of bases not matched to a gene: 9.

The gene calls are TRBV5-6 and TRBJ1-1, with D hard to call. Between the trimmed V and J ends, which lost 0 bases and 4 bases, there was a span of 10 bases. Per the germline V gene, CDR1 is SGHDT and CDR2 is YYEEEE. This CDR3 comprises 14 residues. The chain's CDR3 is CASSLVEGFTEAFF. The CDR3 region has the DNA TGTGCCAGCAGCTTGGTTGAGGGCTTCACTGAAGCTTTCTTT.

This sequence joins TRBV18 and TRBJ2-5; D is possibly TRBD1 (7 bases). The CDR3 covers 17 residues. Germline-derived CDR1 and CDR2 are KGHSH and LQKENI. The V end was cut by 5 bases, the J end by 5 bases, with 24 bases between. CDR3 sequence: CASSTFQGEVDSETQYF. CDR3 bases: TGTGCCAGCTCAACTTTTCAGGGGGAGGTGGATTCTGAGACCCAGTACTTC.

This clonotype came up a few times. This chain's CDR3 is CASSLQGGGETAQHF. For the CDR3, the DNA is TGTGCCAGCAGTTTACAGGGAGGGGGAGAAACGGCCCAGCATTTT. This chain uses TRBV12-3 or TRBV12-4 with TRBJ1-5; TRBD1 is a possible D gene (6 bases). The CDR3 totals 15 residues. The V end lost 2 bases, the J end lost 11 bases, and 19 bases lay between the germline ends.

In its sample, this clonotype was seen a few times. The gene calls are TRBV12-3 or TRBV12-4 and TRBJ1-1; TRBD1 aligns across 8 bases. This CDR3 has 16 amino acids. J was trimmed by 1 base and V by 3 bases; bases with no gene match: 7. CDR3 sequence (DNA): TGTGCCAGCAGTTTCAGGGCAGGGGGCGGGAACACTGAAGCTTTCTTT. Its protein is CASSFRAGGGNTEAFF.

The rearrangement joins TRBV6-1 to TRBJ1-1, with no clear D. The CDR3 runs 15 residues. Germline loops: CDR1 MNHNS, CDR2 SASEGT. V lost 5 bases, J lost 5 bases, and 18 bases lay in between. The CDR3 reads CASSIPEVRRTEAFF. The CDR3 region has the DNA TGTGCCAGCAGTATCCCCGAGGTACGGCGAACTGAAGCTTTCTTT.

This rearrangement joins TRBV21-1 to TRBJ2-7; TRBD2, as called in the table, went unchecked against the DNA. TRBV21-1 is given as a pseudogene. This CDR3 is 17 amino acids long. The CDR3 DNA reads TGTGCCAGCAGCAAAACTAGCGGGGGCGTCCCCTACTACGAGCAGTACGTC. Translated: CASSKTSGGVPYYEQYV.

Concerning this clonotype itself: An end of the junction differs from the germline gene, which may be a read error. The chain joins TRBV4-1 to TRBJ2-3, with D perhaps TRBD2 (5 bases). This CDR3 region has 13 residues. The germline V gene encodes CDR1 MGHRA and CDR2 YSYEKL. The CDR3 protein is CASGPLRTDTQYF. CDR3 sequence (DNA): TGTGCCAGCGGCCCCCTGCGCACAGATACGCAGTATTTT.

The CDR3 DNA is TGTGCCAGCAGCCATCAGGGGGGCCATCAGGGGCCCCAGCATTTT. Its protein is CASSHQGGHQGPQHF. This chain joins TRBV12-3 or TRBV12-4 and TRBJ1-5; TRBD1 aligns across 7 bases. The CDR3 contains 15 residues. V lost 6 bases and J lost 9; bases outside the gene matches: 14.

The V call is TRBV7-9, the J call TRBJ2-1; TRBD1 matches at 8 bases. V trimming: 6 bases; J trimming: 7 bases; junction bases outside the gene matches: 11. The CDR3 has 15 residues. Germline V gives CDR1 SEHNR, CDR2 FQNEAQ (reference sequence). The CDR3 DNA is TGTGCCAGCAGTACTCGGAGGCAGGGGGCTAATGAGCAGTTCTTC. Its translation is CASSTRRQGANEQFF.

The J gene is TRBJ2-1, the V gene TRBV7-6; 10 bases fit TRBD2. V was clipped by 1 base and J by 10 bases; unmatched bases: 7. CDR3 length equals 15 residues. Germline lookup yields CDR1 SGHVS and CDR2 FNYEAQ. This CDR3 is CASSLGTSGGVEQFF. CDR3 coding DNA: TGTGCCAGCAGCTTAGGTACCAGCGGGGGGGTCGAGCAGTTCTTC.

V usage is TRBV7-8 and J usage is TRBJ2-3; possible D gene TRBD2, 6 bases. The CDR3 extends over 14 amino acids. V lost 1 base and J lost 6, with 11 bases in between. Per the germline V gene, CDR1 is SGHVS and CDR2 is FQNEAQ. The DNA of the CDR3 is TGTGCCAGCAGCTTAGGGGGGGACCTGGATACGCAGTATTTT. Translating it yields CASSLGGDLDTQYF.

The table lists this clonotype with a few counts. The CDR3 coding sequence is TGTGCCAGCGCCCGGGGACTCTCCTACGAGCAGTACTTC. The encoded protein is CASARGLSYEQYF. The genes are TRBV27 and TRBJ2-7; possibly TRBD2 for D (6 bases). The CDR3 runs 13 residues. In germline, CDR1 is MNHEY, CDR2 SMNVEV (reference sequence). V dropped 8 bases and J dropped 0 bases, with 11 bases sitting between them.

This clonotype was seen more than once but under ten times. The chain carries TRBV19 and TRBJ2-7; TRBD1 matches at 7 bases. The CDR3 consists of 12 residues. V shed 5 bases and J 3 bases; nucleotides not matched to a gene: 1. The germline V gene encodes CDR1 LNHDA and CDR2 SQIVND (reference sequence). In DNA form, the CDR3 reads TGTGCCAGTAGTGCAGGGGGCTACGAGCAGTACGTC. Residues: CASSAGGYEQYV.

The chain uses TRBV4-3 and TRBJ2-7; 8 bases are shared with TRBD1. The CDR3 totals 16 residues. The V and J ends lost 3 bases and 2 bases, in that order; junction bases with no gene match: 9. Germline V lookup: CDR1 LGHNA, CDR2 YSLEER. CDR3 nucleotides: TGCGCCAGCAGCCAGGGACCCGGGACAGGAGCCTACGAGCAGTACTTC. It translates to CASSQGPGTGAYEQYF.

The chain joins TRBV12-3 or TRBV12-4 to TRBJ1-1, with 8 bases fitting TRBD1. V was clipped by 5 bases and J by 5 bases; unmatched bases: 4. CDR3 length: 13 amino acids. The CDR3 loop is CASSNRGRTEAFF. The CDR3 DNA reads TGTGCCAGCAGTAACAGGGGGAGGACTGAAGCTTTCTTT.